The 15 T cell receptor beta chains presented below share a single source sample, sequenced in a study of blood T cell repertoires in COVID-19. The repertoire was sequenced with immunoSEQ multiplex PCR; TCRdb's copy has only in-frame clones and lacks some. The sample contains 130,000 to 150,000 clones, about nine tenths of which appear only once. The sample consisted of peripheral blood. The receptors were gathered from a man aged 80 or over with acute or convalescent COVID-19.

The CDR3 coding sequence is TGTGCCAGCAGTGGGACAGCCTCTGGAAACACCATATATTTT. Translation gives CASSGTASGNTIYF. The chain is built from TRBV2 and TRBJ1-3, with D maybe TRBD1 (6 bases). The CDR3 contains 14 residues. The germline V and J ends were trimmed by 4 bases and 0 bases, with 7 bases remaining between them. Germline CDR1 reads SNHLY; CDR2 reads FYNNEI.

This rearrangement joins TRBV6-6 to TRBJ2-7; D perhaps matches TRBD2 (5 bases). CDR3 length: 15 amino acids. Germline V CDR1 and CDR2: MNHNY, SVGAGI (reference sequence). V was trimmed by 0 bases and J by 4 bases, leaving 13 bases between them. The CDR3 region is CASSYSADGGYEQYF. DNA for the CDR3: TGTGCCAGCAGTTACTCAGCGGATGGCGGGTACGAGCAGTACTTC.

The chain carries TRBV7-6 and TRBJ1-2; 7 bases fit TRBD1. The ends lost 4 bases at V and 4 bases at J; junction bases unmatched: 9. CDR3 length: 15 residues. Germline V gene sequence: CDR1 SGHVS, CDR2 FNYEAQ. This CDR3 is CASSSSTGDGYGYTF. As DNA, the CDR3 is TGTGCCAGCAGCTCCTCCACAGGGGACGGCTATGGCTACACCTTC.

The chain couples TRBV24-1 to TRBJ2-3, with 9 bases fitting TRBD1. Germline values: CDR1 KGHDR, CDR2 SFDVKD. This CDR3 contains 16 residues. The ends lost 4 bases at V and 1 base at J; junction bases unmatched: 5. The CDR3 DNA sequence: TGTGCCACCAGTGACCATCGGACAGGGGGCACAGATACGCAGTATTTT. It is translated as CATSDHRTGGTDTQYF.

The chain couples TRBV2 to TRBJ1-2; D gene ambiguous. Per the germline V gene, CDR1 is SNHLY and CDR2 is FYNNEI. The ends were cut back, 2 bases at V and 2 bases at J, with 3 bases in the middle. This CDR3 contains 12 residues. Here the CDR3 reads CASSERNYGYTF. In DNA form, the CDR3 reads TGTGCCAGCAGTGAACGGAACTATGGCTACACCTTC.

This chain joins TRBV19 and TRBJ2-1, with a weak D call TRBD2 (7 bases). Germline-derived CDR1 and CDR2 are LNHDA and SQIVND (reference sequence). The ends were cut back, 2 bases at V and 1 base at J, with 18 bases in the middle. CDR3 size: 18 residues. CDR3 amino acids: CASSIRGGGTASYNEQFF. The DNA for the CDR3 is TGTGCCAGTAGTATAAGGGGAGGGGGAACGGCTTCCTACAATGAGCAGTTCTTC.

The chain has TRBV19 and TRBJ2-2, with 7 bases matching TRBD1. CDR1 LNHDA and CDR2 SQIVND come from the germline V gene (reference sequence). This CDR3 region has 19 residues. With 5 bases clipped from V and 0 bases from J, the junction kept 15 bases outside the gene matches. In nucleotides, the CDR3 is TGTGCCAGTAGTCCTGACGGGACAGCTTCAGACGCGAACACCGGGGAGCTGTTTTTT. Translating it yields CASSPDGTASDANTGELFF.

The chain joins TRBV3-1 (or the pseudogene TRBV3-2) to TRBJ1-2; D might be TRBD1 (6 bases). The CDR3 runs 14 residues. The germline V gene encodes CDR1 LGHDT and CDR2 YNNKEL (reference sequence). V shed 6 bases and J shed 4 bases, with 15 bases lying between them. This CDR3 reads CASSLQGRGYGYTF. The CDR3 coding sequence is TGTGCCAGCAGTCTACAGGGACGGGGCTATGGCTACACCTTC.

This rearrangement joins TRBV5-1 to TRBJ2-7; 8 bases align to TRBD1. The CDR3 length is 15 residues. Per germline, CDR1 SGHRS and CDR2 YFSETQ. With 0 bases clipped from V and 3 bases from J, the junction kept 5 bases outside the gene matches. The CDR3: CASSLVQGVLYEQYF. The CDR3 DNA reads TGCGCCAGCAGCTTGGTACAGGGGGTCCTCTACGAGCAGTACTTC.

This clone was counted only a few times. This chain connects TRBV30 to TRBJ2-7, with no clear D. CDR3 length: 12 amino acids. Germline CDR1 is GTSNPN and CDR2 is SVGIG (reference sequence). V lost 0 bases and J 3 bases, leaving 6 bases between the germline ends. CDR3 loop: CAWSVRVYEQYF. CDR3 in DNA: TGTGCCTGGAGTGTACGAGTCTACGAGCAGTACTTC.

This sequence joins TRBV19 and TRBJ2-3; TRBD1 matches 11 bases. In germline, CDR1 is LNHDA, CDR2 SQIVND (reference sequence). The CDR3 sequence is 15 residues long. Germline trimming cut 5 bases from V and 6 bases from J; bases unmatched to any gene: 7. For the CDR3, the DNA is TGTGCCAGTAGTTCCGGACAGGGGGCTACGGATACGCAGTATTTT. Protein: CASSSGQGATDTQYF.

The V gene is TRBV6-1, the J gene TRBJ1-5; a possible D gene is TRBD1 (5 bases). The CDR3 runs 14 residues. The germline V and J ends were trimmed by 2 bases and 6 bases, with 11 bases remaining between them. Germline-derived CDR1 and CDR2 are MNHNS and SASEGT. The CDR3 loop is CASSEWGGSQPQHF. The CDR3 coding sequence is TGTGCCAGCAGTGAATGGGGGGGAAGTCAGCCCCAGCATTTT.

The V and J genes are TRBV3-1 (or the pseudogene TRBV3-2) and TRBJ2-7, with TRBD2 matching over 12 bases. The germline gives CDR1 LGHDT, CDR2 YNNKEL (reference sequence). J was trimmed by 3 bases and V by 4 bases; bases with no gene match: 7. This CDR3 contains 16 residues. In nucleotides, the CDR3 is TGTGCCAGCAGCCCATCGACTAGCGGGGGTTTCTACGAGCAGTACTTC. The encoded protein is CASSPSTSGGFYEQYF.

This chain links TRBV7-9 with TRBJ1-4; D is unresolved. The CDR3 loop spans 13 amino acids. Between the trimmed V and J ends, which lost 10 bases and 0 bases, there was a span of 9 bases. Per germline, CDR1 SEHNR and CDR2 FQNEAQ (reference sequence). The CDR3 loop is CAIVGATNEKLFF. DNA for the CDR3: TGTGCCATTGTAGGAGCAACTAATGAAAAACTGTTTTTT.

This clone appeared once. The chain combines TRBV5-1 with TRBJ2-3; 8 nucleotides line up with TRBD2. The CDR3 sequence is 15 residues long. With 7 bases clipped from V and 4 bases from J, the junction kept 11 bases outside the gene matches. CDR1 and CDR2 (germline): SGHRS, YFSETQ. Here the CDR3 reads CASDPSGGGADTQYF. The CDR3 coding sequence is TGCGCCAGCGACCCTTCCGGGGGGGGCGCAGATACGCAGTATTTT. The whole variable domain, remainder taken from reference TRBV5-1 and TRBJ2-3, is KAGVTQTPRYLIKTRGQQVTLSCSPISGHRSVSWYQQTPGQGLQFLFEYFSETQRNKGNFPGRFSGRQFSNSRSEMNVSTLELGDSALYLCASDPSGGGADTQYFGPGTRLTVL.